Presented here are 21 T cell receptor beta chains from one specimen sequenced in a study of CD8+CD57+ T cells in acquired aplastic anemia. Genomic DNA served as template for TCR beta VDJ and CDR3 profiling. TCRdb independently ran MiXCR on the reads; one entry per CDR3 protein. The data contain 120,000 or so distinct CDR3 sequences, about 43% of them singletons. The patients chosen for sequencing had shown expansion of CD8+CD57+ cells (detected by flow cytometry). The source material was sorted CD4+, CD8+, or CD8+CD57+ T cells (not recorded which) from PBMCs. The origin of the receptors is a human donor with aplastic anemia.

This clonotype came up many times. DNA of the CDR3: TGTGCCATCAGTGCAGTGACAGGGGGCCAGCTGAACACTGAAGCTTTCTTT. Amino acid sequence: CAISAVTGGQLNTEAFF. The J gene is TRBJ1-1, the V gene TRBV10-3; 10 nucleotides agree with TRBD1. CDR3 size: 17 residues. V was pared by 4 bases and J by 0 bases, with 8 bases of the junction left unmatched. The germline CDR1 and CDR2 sequences are ENHRY and SYGVKD.

V is TRBV10-3 and J is TRBJ2-3; D gene ambiguous. The CDR3 has 14 amino acids. Germline V gene lookup returns CDR1 ENHRY and CDR2 SYGVKD. With 5 bases removed from V and 1 base from J, the gap between germline ends came to 10 bases. CDR3 amino acids: CAISLFVGTDTQYF. DNA of the CDR3: TGTGCCATCAGTCTTTTCGTGGGCACAGATACGCAGTATTTT.

Comments on this clonotype: Its ends do not fully match the called genes, so a read error is possible. The chain uses TRBV25-1 and TRBJ2-3; D is tentatively TRBD1 or TRBD2 (5 bases each). The CDR3 loop spans 13 amino acids. The germline gives CDR1 MGHDK, CDR2 SYGVNS. CDR3 in DNA: TGTGCCAGCAGTTCGCCCGGGACCCTCGAGCAGTACTTT. As protein: CASSSPGTLEQYF.

The rearrangement uses TRBV9 and TRBJ1-2; unclear D gene. Germline CDR1 is SGDLS and CDR2 is YYNGEE. The CDR3 loop spans 14 amino acids. V was shortened by 4 bases and J by 5 bases, with 15 bases between the two germline ends. The CDR3 loop is CASSQREYSYGYTF. For the CDR3, the DNA is TGTGCCAGCAGCCAACGGGAGTACTCATATGGCTACACCTTC.

The chain uses TRBV24-1 and TRBJ2-5; D is undetermined. Trimming shortened V by 4 bases and J by 0 bases, and 5 bases separated the two germline ends. Germline lookup yields CDR1 KGHDR and CDR2 SFDVKD. There are 13 residues in the CDR3. DNA for the CDR3: TGTGCCACCAGTGACCGATACCAAGAGACCCAGTACTTC. It is translated as CATSDRYQETQYF.

This clonotype was recorded at least ten times. This may stem from a read error, because a much larger clone lies one nucleotide away. The chain has TRBV5-1 and TRBJ2-7; D gene unclear. This CDR3 is built from 14 residues. V was pared by 3 bases and J by 2 bases, with 12 bases between. Germline V CDR1 and CDR2: SGHRS, YFSETQ. The CDR3 DNA is TGCGCCAGCAGCTCAGACTCCCTTCCCTACGAGCAGTACTTC. It encodes CASSSDSLPYEQYF. Full variable domain (rest looked up from reference TRBV5-1 and TRBJ2-7): KAGVTQTPRYLIKTRGQQVTLSCSPISGHRSVSWYQQTPGQGLQFLFEYFSETQRNKGNFPGRFSGRQFSNSRSEMNVSTLELGDSALYLCASSSDSLPYEQYFGPGTRLTVT.

In DNA form, the CDR3 reads TGTGCCAGCAGCTTTCTTGTAACGGCAGGGGATGGTTCCCACACTGAAGCTTTCTTT. Translating it yields CASSFLVTAGDGSHTEAFF. The rearrangement joins TRBV11-1 to TRBJ1-1; D might be TRBD1 (6 bases). The CDR3 sequence is 19 residues long. Trimming shortened V by 3 bases and J by 3 bases, and 26 bases separated the two germline ends. Germline loops: CDR1 SGHAT, CDR2 FQDESV (reference sequence).

This clonotype was seen at least ten times. This chain uses TRBV5-1 with TRBJ1-6; TRBD1 aligns across 8 bases. V was pared by 4 bases and J by 6 bases, with 15 bases of the junction left unmatched. The germline V gene encodes CDR1 SGHRS and CDR2 YFSETQ. The CDR3 runs 18 residues. The chain's CDR3 is CASSREGRGPDFNSPLHF. CDR3 DNA: TGCGCCAGCAGCCGTGAGGGCAGGGGGCCTGATTTTAATTCACCCCTCCACTTT.

This clonotype was found many times. The chain uses TRBV20-1 and TRBJ2-5; 7 bases align to TRBD2. CDR3 length: 12 amino acids. Germline values: CDR1 DFQATT, CDR2 SNEGSKA (reference sequence). V shed 6 bases and J 5 bases; nucleotides not matched to a gene: 6. Here the CDR3 DNA reads TGCAGTGCCGGACTAGTCCGGGAGACCCAGTACTTC. It specifies CSAGLVRETQYF.

This clonotype was detected ten times or more. The chain combines TRBV12-3 or TRBV12-4 with TRBJ1-6; D gene uncertain. The CDR3 sequence is 13 residues long. With 5 bases removed from V and 9 bases from J, the gap between germline ends came to 11 bases. CDR3 amino acids: CASSGGRISPLHF. The CDR3 DNA follows: TGTGCCAGCAGTGGAGGACGGATTTCACCCCTCCACTTT.

This clonotype was seen many times. The chain couples TRBV25-1 to TRBJ2-7; D could derive from TRBD1 or TRBD2 (5 bases each). CDR3 length: 13 amino acids. The ends were cut back, 4 bases at V and 6 bases at J, with 13 bases in the middle. Germline CDR1 MGHDK, CDR2 SYGVNS. CDR3 protein: CASSAGTFLEQYV. CDR3 in DNA: TGTGCCAGCAGTGCTGGGACCTTTCTCGAGCAGTACGTC.

This clonotype has more than one count but fewer than ten. The genes are TRBV5-1 and TRBJ1-2; the match to TRBD1 covers 9 bases. This CDR3 contains 14 residues. Trimming removed 8 bases from V and 6 bases from J; junction bases left unmatched: 11. Germline V CDR1 and CDR2: SGHRS, YFSETQ. The DNA of the CDR3 is TGCGCCAGTTCGGACAGGGGAGAAGGGGATGGCTACACCTTC. It is translated as CASSDRGEGDGYTF.

This clonotype was recorded at least ten times. The chain links TRBV11-2 to TRBJ2-2; D remains ambiguous. The length of the CDR3 is 16 residues. With 0 bases removed from V and 1 base from J, the gap between germline ends came to 9 bases. Germline values: CDR1 SGHAT, CDR2 FQNNGV. CDR3 coding DNA: TGTGCCAGCAGCTTAGAGGGGAACTTGAACACCGGGGAGCTGTTTTTT. Protein sequence: CASSLEGNLNTGELFF.

This clonotype came up many times. The CDR3 sequence is CASSELGNSPLHF. The CDR3 DNA sequence: TGTGCCAGCAGTGAATTGGGGAATTCACCCCTCCACTTT. The rearrangement links TRBV25-1 to TRBJ1-6; no reliable D call. Trimming cost V 1 base and J 7 bases, with 5 bases left between them. CDR3 length equals 13 residues. Germline CDR1 MGHDK, CDR2 SYGVNS. Full variable domain (missing parts from reference TRBV25-1 and TRBJ1-6): EADIYQTPRYLVIGTGKKITLECSQTMGHDKMYWYQQDPGMELHLIHYSYGVNSTEKGDLSSESTVSRIRTEHFPLTLESARPSHTSQYLCASSELGNSPLHFGNGTRLTVT.

The V call is TRBV20-1, the J call TRBJ2-3, with TRBD2 matching 11 bases. Germline V gene lookup returns CDR1 DFQATT and CDR2 SNEGSKA (reference sequence). The length of the CDR3 is 18 residues. After removal of 0 bases from V and 3 bases from J, the junction contained 11 bases not matched to a gene. The CDR3 spells CSARDLGIAGGRTDTQYF. The DNA of the CDR3 is TGCAGTGCTAGAGATCTCGGGATAGCGGGGGGGCGAACAGATACGCAGTATTTT.

In its sample, this clonotype was seen many times. This sequence joins TRBV7-9 and TRBJ1-6; D is ambiguous. Germline values: CDR1 SEHNR, CDR2 FQNEAQ (reference sequence). The CDR3 sequence is 14 residues long. The V gene lost 0 bases and the J gene lost 7 bases, with 7 bases spanning the gap. The DNA for the CDR3 is TGTGCCAGCAGCTTAGCGACGGGAAATTCACCCCTCCACTTT. Translating it yields CASSLATGNSPLHF. The full variable domain, completed using reference TRBV7-9 and TRBJ1-6, is DTGVSQNPRHKITKRGQNVTFRCDPISEHNRLYWYRQTLGQGPEFLTYFQNEAQLEKSRLLSDRFSAERPKGSFSTLEIQRTEQGDSAMYLCASSLATGNSPLHFGNGTRLTVT.

This clonotype was recorded many times. The chain joins TRBV5-6 to TRBJ2-7; the match to TRBD1 covers 8 bases. Germline V CDR1 and CDR2: SGHDT, YYEEEE. This CDR3 is 16 amino acids long. Losses at the gene ends were 3 bases for V and 4 bases for J; bases not matched to a gene: 12. In DNA, the CDR3 is TGTGCCAGCAGCTACCTTGGAACAGGGGGTGAATACGAGCAGTACGTC. The encoded protein is CASSYLGTGGEYEQYV.

This clonotype has more than one count but fewer than ten. This clone may be a read error of a much larger clone one base away. The chain links TRBV5-1 to TRBJ2-1; 11 nucleotides align to TRBD1. CDR1 SGHRS and CDR2 YFSETQ come from the germline V gene. The CDR3 contains 14 residues. Trimming removed 4 bases from V and 6 bases from J; junction bases left unmatched: 3. Written as DNA, the CDR3 is TGCGCCAGCAGCCGAGGGACAGGGGGCAATGAGCAGTTCTTC. Its translation: CASSRGTGGNEQFF.

This clonotype was seen ten or more times. The rearrangement links TRBV6-5 to TRBJ1-1; D perhaps matches TRBD1 (5 bases). The CDR3 sequence is 16 residues long. Trimming took 2 bases from V and 0 from J, leaving 13 bases between them. Germline lookup yields CDR1 MNHEY and CDR2 SVGAGI. The chain's CDR3 is CASSYRSVGVNTEAFF. In nucleotides, the CDR3 is TGTGCCAGCAGTTACCGGTCAGTAGGGGTGAACACTGAAGCTTTCTTT.

The J gene is TRBJ2-4, the V gene TRBV15; 13 nucleotides match TRBD2. The CDR3 extends over 15 amino acids. The V gene's germline CDR1 is LNHNV and CDR2 YYDKDF (reference sequence). V trimming: 2 bases; J trimming: 8 bases; junction bases outside the gene matches: 3. As DNA, the CDR3 is TGTGCCACCAGCAGATCAGGACTAGCGGGGGACATTCAGTACTTC. This gives the protein CATSRSGLAGDIQYF.

This clonotype was seen repeatedly, ten times or more. The chain employs TRBV4-2 and TRBJ1-6; 9 bases are a match to TRBD1. The V gene's germline CDR1 is LGHNA and CDR2 YNFKEQ. The V segment lost 1 base and the J segment 10 bases; nucleotides outside the gene matches: 8. This CDR3 has 16 amino acids. Here the CDR3 DNA reads TGTGCCAGCAGCCAAGGAGGGGACAGGGTGAAATCACCCCTCCACTTT. Its translation is CASSQGGDRVKSPLHF.